Sequencing of this T cell receptor (beta chain) was carried out in a study of blood T cell repertoires in COVID-19. Study context: Collection of acute and convalescent COVID-19 samples took place in the United States, Italy and Spain. Sample material is recorded as cDNA or gDNA derived from T cells, B-cell-depleted T cells, or PBMCs.

In the authors' workflow: Nucleated cell counts were estimated from reference gene primer amplification. TCRdb keeps only in-frame clones here, not all; method: immunoSEQ multiplex PCR. V and J calls and clone size follow that table, whereas D and trimming were derived from the DNA. The sample has some 460,000 clones, roughly nine tenths seen once; the top ten hold about 0.75%. Participant ages covered 18 to 89 years across about two dozen US areas. This clone has just one count. The source is a woman in her late teens or twenties who had recovered from COVID-19. The source material was PBMCs or T cells enriched from blood (not recorded which).

The CDR3 spells CASSPSWPVLRPANYGYTF. DNA of the CDR3: TGTGCCAGCAGTCCTAGTTGGCCGGTTCTTCGCCCAGCTAACTATGGCTACACCTTC. The chain employs TRBV28 and TRBJ1-2; D not certain. CDR3 length: 19 amino acids. Germline V gene sequence: CDR1 MDHEN, CDR2 SYDVKM. V lost 5 bases and J 0 bases, leaving 25 bases between the germline ends.